These 17 T cell receptor beta chains were sequenced from one sample in a study of T cell responses to AZD1222 COVID-19 vaccine. Data came from immunoSEQ multiplex PCR; TCRdb stores just in-frame clones and leaves some out. The sample lists approximately 80,000 clones; roughly 87% were seen once. The sequenced sample was peripheral blood, obtained on day 0 of AZD1222 vaccination. The source is an adult in good health.

This rearrangement joins TRBV5-6 to TRBJ1-1; D remains unclear. The V gene's germline CDR1 is SGHDT and CDR2 YYEEEE. The CDR3 runs 15 residues. V gave up 0 bases and J gave up 7 bases, with 16 bases separating them. The DNA for the CDR3 is TGTGCCAGCAGCTTGGAGACTCGGCAGCGCAATGAAGCTTTCTTT. Residues: CASSLETRQRNEAFF.

This chain links TRBV7-8 with TRBJ1-1, with 11 bases identical to TRBD1. CDR3 length: 15 residues. The germline V gene has CDR1 SGHVS and CDR2 FQNEAQ. J was trimmed by 6 bases and V by 0 bases; bases with no gene match: 3. CDR3 sequence reads: CASSLAGQGASEAFF. CDR3 nucleotides: TGTGCCAGCAGCTTAGCTGGACAGGGGGCATCTGAAGCTTTCTTT.

The chain combines TRBV19 with TRBJ1-4, with 8 bases aligning to TRBD1. This CDR3 has 17 residues. J lost 7 bases, V lost 5 bases, and 15 bases had no gene match. CDR1 LNHDA and CDR2 SQIVND come from the germline V gene (reference sequence). CDR3 sequence (DNA): TGTGCCAGTAGTGGTGCAACCGGGACAGGTTTGGGTGAAAAACTGTTTTTT. Encoded protein: CASSGATGTGLGEKLFF.

The chain recombines TRBV7-2 with TRBJ2-1, with 12 positions matching TRBD2. V trimming: 2 bases; J trimming: 5 bases; junction bases outside the gene matches: 13. CDR3 length: 19 residues. The germline V gene encodes CDR1 SGHTA and CDR2 FQGNSA. The CDR3 here is CASSLLAGGRVGVHNEQFF. The CDR3 DNA sequence: TGTGCCAGCAGCTTACTAGCGGGAGGGCGCGTGGGGGTCCACAATGAGCAGTTCTTC.

The V call is TRBV19, the J call TRBJ2-1, with 9 bases identical to TRBD1. Germline trimming cut 6 bases from V and 0 bases from J; bases unmatched to any gene: 6. Germline CDR1 reads LNHDA; CDR2 reads SQIVND (reference sequence). This CDR3 region has 16 residues. CDR3 in amino acids: CASRTGTGSSYNEQFF. The CDR3, as DNA: TGTGCCAGTAGAACCGGGACAGGGTCCTCCTACAATGAGCAGTTCTTC.

J is TRBJ2-3 and V is TRBV28, with TRBD2 identical over 7 bases. This CDR3 contains 14 residues. Germline V gene lookup returns CDR1 MDHEN and CDR2 SYDVKM. V shed 7 bases, J shed 4 bases, and the junction held 8 bases outside the gene matches. CDR3 sequence reads: CASMLQAGADTQYF. In DNA, the CDR3 is TGTGCCAGCATGCTACAGGCGGGGGCAGATACGCAGTATTTT.

This chain uses TRBV5-6 with TRBJ1-3, with D tentatively TRBD1 (6 bases). This CDR3 is built from 16 residues. Per the germline V gene, CDR1 is SGHDT and CDR2 is YYEEEE. The V end lost 0 bases, the J end lost 0 bases, and 10 bases lay between the germline ends. Written as DNA, the CDR3 is TGTGCCAGCAGCTTGGTTACAGGGATCTCTGGAAACACCATATATTTT. Its protein is CASSLVTGISGNTIYF.

This chain links TRBV10-3 with TRBJ2-3; D could derive from TRBD1 or TRBD2 (6 bases each). The CDR3 loop spans 15 amino acids. CDR1 is ENHRY and CDR2 is SYGVKD in the germline V gene. V shed 2 bases and J shed 1 base, with 10 bases lying between them. The CDR3 sequence: CAISERGPGTDTQYF. The CDR3 DNA reads as TGTGCCATCAGTGAGCGGGGGCCCGGCACAGATACGCAGTATTTT.

V usage is TRBV7-9 and J usage is TRBJ2-5; 8 positions match TRBD1. The CDR3 has 16 residues. CDR1 and CDR2 (germline): SEHNR, FQNEAQ (reference sequence). The V and J ends lost 7 bases and 1 base, in that order; junction bases with no gene match: 11. The DNA of the CDR3 is TGTGCCAGCATCGTCGGGACAGGCACGTTCCAAGAGACCCAGTACTTC. Translation: CASIVGTGTFQETQYF.

The J gene is TRBJ2-1, the V gene TRBV7-3; the match to TRBD2 covers 8 bases. The germline CDR1 and CDR2 sequences are SGHTA and FQGTGA. J gave up 5 bases and V 8 bases, and 8 bases lay outside the gene matches. The CDR3 contains 14 residues. The CDR3: CASSPGLEDNEQFF. The DNA of the CDR3 is TGTGCCAGCTCGCCGGGACTAGAGGACAATGAGCAGTTCTTC.

The rearrangement uses TRBV5-6 and TRBJ1-1; D may be TRBD1 (5 bases). The germline gives CDR1 SGHDT, CDR2 YYEEEE. The CDR3 spans 13 residues. Trimming cost V 9 bases and J 1 base, with 13 bases left between them. The CDR3 reads CATTAGENTEAFF. As DNA, the CDR3 is TGTGCCACCACAGCGGGGGAGAACACTGAAGCTTTCTTT.

This chain connects TRBV5-5 to TRBJ1-2; D gene unclear. The CDR3 is 14 residues long. Trimming pared 3 bases from V and 5 bases from J, leaving 14 bases between. The germline CDR1 and CDR2 sequences are SGHKS and YYEKEE (reference sequence). The CDR3 sequence: CASSSQPVEYGYTF. The CDR3 nucleotides are TGTGCCAGCAGCTCCCAGCCGGTGGAGTATGGCTACACCTTC.

This sequence joins TRBV28 and TRBJ1-5; D is uncertain. Germline CDR1 reads MDHEN; CDR2 reads SYDVKM. Trimming took 8 bases from V and 0 from J, leaving 8 bases between them. The CDR3 spans 13 residues. The CDR3 here is CASGWYSNQPQHF. In DNA, the CDR3 is TGTGCCAGCGGGTGGTATAGCAATCAGCCCCAGCATTTT. The full variable domain, completed using reference TRBV28 and TRBJ1-5, is DVKVTQSSRYLVKRTGEKVFLECVQDMDHENMFWYRQDPGLGLRLIYFSYDVKMKEKGDIPEGYSVSREKKERFSLILESASTNQTSMYLCASGWYSNQPQHFGDGTRLSIL.

A single count supports this clone. This chain links TRBV6-4 with TRBJ1-1; D is undetermined. Trimming took off 3 bases at V and 0 bases at J, with 11 bases between the two ends. The CDR3 consists of 15 residues. The germline CDR1 and CDR2 sequences are MRHNA and SNTAGT. CDR3 amino acids: CASSESAIVNTEAFF. The CDR3 nucleotides are TGTGCCAGCAGTGAAAGTGCGATTGTGAACACTGAAGCTTTCTTT.

The V and J genes are TRBV6-5 and TRBJ2-1; D perhaps matches TRBD2 (5 bases). CDR1 is MNHEY, CDR2 SVGAGI, per germline. This CDR3 has 15 residues. With 2 bases removed from V and 6 bases from J, the gap between germline ends came to 14 bases. The CDR3 sequence is CASSYGALEGNEQFF. CDR3 coding DNA: TGTGCCAGCAGTTACGGCGCCCTCGAGGGCAATGAGCAGTTCTTC.

The chain employs TRBV29-1 and TRBJ2-3, with 9 bases matching TRBD1. V was pared by 2 bases and J by 1 base, with 4 bases of the junction left unmatched. Germline V gene data show CDR1 as SQVTM and CDR2 as ANQGSEA. This CDR3 spans 15 amino acids. DNA of the CDR3: TGCAGCGTTGAAAGGGACAGGGTGGGCACAGATACGCAGTATTTT. It encodes CSVERDRVGTDTQYF.

The chain employs TRBV19 and TRBJ2-2, with no clear D. The germline V and J ends were trimmed by 5 bases and 11 bases, with 18 bases remaining between them. CDR3 length: 14 amino acids. Germline V CDR1 and CDR2: LNHDA, SQIVND (reference sequence). CDR3 nucleotides: TGTGCCAGTAGTTCCCGCCAGGACGACCGCGAGCTGTTTTTT. It is translated as CASSSRQDDRELFF.